These 20 T cell receptor beta chains were all obtained from the same sample, sequenced in a study of neurological immune-mediated disorders. TCRdb re-analysed the 5' RACE reads in MiXCR, keeping a single row per CDR3 protein. The sample comprises about 80,000 distinct CDR3 sequences, 5.8% of which are singletons, and approximately 8% rests with the top ten. Specified time point: longitudinal time-point 2. The sample taken for sequencing was PBMCs. The source is a woman aged 55-69 years with multiple sclerosis.

This clonotype was detected many times. This chain uses TRBV5-1 with TRBJ2-5; a possible D gene is TRBD2 (5 bases). This CDR3 has 13 residues. Trimming stripped 2 bases from V and 0 bases from J, with 5 bases between. Germline V CDR1 and CDR2: SGHRS, YFSETQ. CDR3 sequence: CASSFGDQETQYF. The CDR3 nucleotides read TGCGCCAGCAGCTTCGGGGACCAAGAGACCCAGTACTTC.

The CDR3 sequence is CASSPTARGDTEAFF. In DNA, the CDR3 is TGTGCCAGCTCACCTACCGCCAGGGGAGACACTGAAGCTTTCTTT. This chain uses TRBV18 with TRBJ1-1; tentatively, D is TRBD1 (6 bases). Germline CDR1 is KGHSH and CDR2 is LQKENI. The CDR3 spans 15 residues. Trimming removed 3 bases from V and 3 bases from J, with 14 bases in between.

The rearrangement links TRBV2 to TRBJ2-7; 10 nucleotides line up with TRBD2. The germline CDR1 and CDR2 sequences are SNHLY and FYNNEI. With V trimmed by 5 bases and J by 11 bases, 6 bases remained unmatched. The CDR3 runs 12 residues. The CDR3 DNA reads as TGTGCCAGCAGTCTAACTAGCGGGGTGGAGTACTTC. Protein product: CASSLTSGVEYF. The whole variable domain, remainder taken from reference TRBV2 and TRBJ2-7, is EPEVTQTPSHQVTQMGQEVILRCVPISNHLYFYWYRQILGQKVEFLVSFYNNEISEKSEIFDDQFSVERPDGSNFTLKIRSTKLEDSAMYFCASSLTSGVEYFGPGTRLTVT.

The chain links TRBV25-1 to TRBJ1-4; D is unclear. The CDR3 spans 15 residues. The V gene lost 3 bases and the J gene lost 7 bases, with 15 bases spanning the gap. The germline gives CDR1 MGHDK, CDR2 SYGVNS. The CDR3 spells CASSEPSSGSEKLFF. The CDR3 DNA reads as TGTGCCAGCAGTGAGCCGTCATCGGGGAGTGAAAAACTGTTTTTT.

This clonotype was detected many times. CDR3 sequence reads: CASSRGATNYGYTF. The CDR3 DNA follows: TGTGCCAGCAGTCGTGGGGCGACCAACTATGGCTACACCTTC. The rearrangement uses TRBV7-8 and TRBJ1-2; tentatively, D is TRBD1 (5 bases). The length of the CDR3 is 14 residues. In germline, CDR1 is SGHVS, CDR2 FQNEAQ. With 6 bases removed from V and 2 bases from J, the gap between germline ends came to 13 bases. Full variable domain (rest looked up from reference TRBV7-8 and TRBJ1-2): GAGVSQSPRYKVAKRGQDVALRCDPISGHVSLFWYQQALGQGPEFLTYFQNEAQLDKSGLPSDRFFAERPEGSVSTLKIQRTQQEDSAVYLCASSRGATNYGYTFGSGTRLTVV.

At least ten counts were recorded for this clonotype. The genes are TRBV5-1 and TRBJ2-7; D unresolved. CDR3 size: 13 residues. CDR1 is SGHRS, CDR2 YFSETQ, per germline. V was trimmed by 0 bases and J by 3 bases, leaving 7 bases between them. CDR3 residues: CASSLEGNYEQYF. The DNA of the CDR3 is TGCGCCAGCAGCTTGGAGGGCAACTACGAGCAGTACTTC.

This clonotype was recorded many times. This chain joins TRBV7-8 and TRBJ1-1; D is undetermined. Trimming pared 5 bases from V and 6 bases from J, leaving 10 bases between. The V gene's germline CDR1 is SGHVS and CDR2 FQNEAQ. The CDR3 is 12 residues long. The CDR3 bases are TGTGCCAGCAGCCTCAGTGGCCCTGAAGCTTTCTTT. It codes for CASSLSGPEAFF. Supplemented by reference TRBV7-8 and TRBJ1-1, the full variable domain reads GAGVSQSPRYKVAKRGQDVALRCDPISGHVSLFWYQQALGQGPEFLTYFQNEAQLDKSGLPSDRFFAERPEGSVSTLKIQRTQQEDSAVYLCASSLSGPEAFFGQGTRLTVV.

This clonotype was found a few times. The chain carries TRBV6-6 and TRBJ1-4; D is undetermined. The CDR3 covers 16 residues. With 2 bases removed from V and 4 bases from J, the gap between germline ends came to 14 bases. The V gene's germline CDR1 is MNHNY and CDR2 SVGAGI (reference sequence). The chain's CDR3 is CASSYPTGIDNEKLFF. The CDR3 region has the DNA TGTGCCAGCAGTTACCCCACCGGGATCGATAATGAAAAACTGTTTTTT.

This clonotype was seen repeatedly, ten times or more. The J gene is TRBJ2-3, the V gene TRBV2; TRBD1 agrees at 9 bases. The trim removed 6 bases at V and 4 bases at J, leaving 8 bases unmatched. Germline V gene sequence: CDR1 SNHLY, CDR2 FYNNEI. The CDR3 runs 15 residues. Here the CDR3 reads CASRSRDRVADTQYF. CDR3 nucleotides: TGTGCCAGCAGGAGCCGGGACAGGGTCGCAGATACGCAGTATTTT. The full variable domain, with the rest looked up from reference TRBV2 and TRBJ2-3, is EPEVTQTPSHQVTQMGQEVILRCVPISNHLYFYWYRQILGQKVEFLVSFYNNEISEKSEIFDDQFSVERPDGSNFTLKIRSTKLEDSAMYFCASRSRDRVADTQYFGPGTRLTVL.

This clonotype has a count of ten or more. The chain recombines TRBV20-1 with TRBJ2-1; 8 bases fit TRBD2. The CDR3 runs to 13 residues. Looked up from germline, CDR1 is DFQATT and CDR2 is SNEGSKA (reference sequence). Trimming took 3 bases from V and 10 from J; bases not matched to a gene: 8. The CDR3 DNA is TGCAGTGCTAGCTCGGGGGGGGGCCGGGAGCAGTTCTTC. Translating gives CSASSGGGREQFF.

There are many counts of this clonotype. This chain connects TRBV12-3 or TRBV12-4 to TRBJ1-3; D call uncertain. V shed 3 bases and J shed 4 bases, with 4 bases lying between them. The CDR3 spans 12 residues. The CDR3 region is CASSFSGNTIYF. Written as DNA, the CDR3 is TGTGCCAGCAGTTTTTCAGGAAACACCATATATTTT.

Ten or more counts support this clonotype. The chain joins TRBV12-3 or TRBV12-4 to TRBJ1-1, with D hard to call. The V end was cut by 6 bases, the J end by 1 base, with 12 bases between. CDR3 length: 14 amino acids. CDR3 sequence reads: CASSRVHTNTEAFF. The DNA of the CDR3 is TGTGCCAGCAGCCGAGTCCACACGAACACTGAAGCTTTCTTT.

This clonotype was observed at least ten times. The chain carries TRBV28 and TRBJ1-6, with a possible D match to TRBD1 (6 bases). Trimming shortened V by 5 bases and J by 0 bases, and 11 bases separated the two germline ends. Germline CDR1 is MDHEN and CDR2 is SYDVKM. The CDR3 is 16 residues long. The chain's CDR3 is CASSLGASSYNSPLHF. CDR3 in DNA: TGTGCCAGCAGTCTGGGGGCCAGCTCCTATAATTCACCCCTCCACTTT.

There are many counts of this clonotype. V usage is TRBV4-1 and J usage is TRBJ2-1, with TRBD2 matching over 14 bases. The ends lost 6 bases at V and 10 bases at J; junction bases unmatched: 8. The CDR3 runs 15 residues. The germline V gene has CDR1 MGHRA and CDR2 YSYEKL. The CDR3 DNA reads as TGCGCCAGCAGGACGACTAGCGGGGGGGCGTTGGAGCAGTTCTTC. It yields the protein CASRTTSGGALEQFF.

In regard to this clonotype: With a much larger clone just one base away, this may be a read error. The V and J genes are TRBV5-1 and TRBJ1-2; 9 nucleotides match TRBD1. The CDR3 consists of 15 residues. CDR1 and CDR2 (germline): SGHRS, YFSETQ. The CDR3 DNA follows: TGCGCCAGCAGCCGAGACAGGGGGATTCTCTATGGCAACACCTTC. This sequence encodes CASSRDRGILYGNTF.

This clonotype was seen repeatedly, ten times or more. The genes are TRBV27 and TRBJ2-7, with 7 bases identical to TRBD1. J gave up 2 bases and V 6 bases, and 10 bases lay outside the gene matches. This CDR3 comprises 15 residues. Germline assignment: CDR1 MNHEY and CDR2 SMNVEV (reference sequence). In nucleotides, the CDR3 is TGTGCCAGCAGCGGGACAGCCAACCCGACCTACGAGCAGTACTTC. This encodes CASSGTANPTYEQYF.

This clonotype was counted only a few times. V usage is TRBV10-3 and J usage is TRBJ1-1; the D is unclear. CDR3 size: 16 residues. With 1 base removed from V and 1 base from J, the gap between germline ends came to 13 bases. The V gene's germline CDR1 is ENHRY and CDR2 SYGVKD. CDR3: CAISELGGGWNTEAFF. CDR3 DNA: TGTGCCATCAGTGAGTTGGGAGGAGGGTGGAACACTGAAGCTTTCTTT.

There are a few counts of this clonotype. The chain combines TRBV11-3 with TRBJ1-1; 7 nucleotides line up with TRBD1. The CDR3 sequence is 13 residues long. Germline-derived CDR1 and CDR2 are SGHNT and YENEEA. After removal of 5 bases from V and 4 bases from J, the junction contained 4 bases not matched to a gene. CDR3 nucleotides: TGTGCCAGCAGCGAGACAGGGAGCACTGAAGCTTTCTTT. Translated, it gives CASSETGSTEAFF.

This clonotype was seen repeatedly, ten times or more. This CDR3 reads CASSLMGNYGYTF. The CDR3 DNA reads as TGCGCCAGCAGCTTAATGGGAAACTATGGCTACACCTTC. The V gene is TRBV5-1, the J gene TRBJ1-2; D is unclear. V lost 2 bases to trimming and J lost 2 bases, with 7 bases between them. CDR3 length: 13 amino acids. Germline V lookup: CDR1 SGHRS, CDR2 YFSETQ.

This clonotype was counted many times. This rearrangement joins TRBV9 to TRBJ1-3; 7 bases are a match to TRBD1. The germline CDR1 and CDR2 sequences are SGDLS and YYNGEE. The CDR3 has 14 amino acids. Losses at the gene ends were 3 bases for V and 5 bases for J; bases not matched to a gene: 5. The CDR3, as DNA: TGTGCCAGCAGCGCACTGACAGGGAGAAACACCATATATTTT. Amino acids: CASSALTGRNTIYF.